These 19 T cell receptor beta chains were sequenced from one sample in a study of blood T cell repertoires in COVID-19. The table came from immunoSEQ multiplex PCR; TCRdb's copy has only in-frame clones and leaves some out. The sample holds roughly 200,000 clones, around nine tenths seen once. The sequenced material came from PBMCs or T cells enriched from blood (not recorded which). The receptors here all came from a woman aged 30 to 39 with acute COVID-19.

The chain has TRBV6-4 and TRBJ1-5; D gene uncertain. The CDR3 extends over 13 amino acids. Trimming cost V 8 bases and J 10 bases, with 18 bases left between them. The V gene's germline CDR1 is MRHNA and CDR2 SNTAGT. In nucleotides, the CDR3 is TGTGCCAGCGCCCCCGATGTAGGTAGCCCCCAGCATTTT. Translated, it gives CASAPDVGSPQHF.

The chain joins TRBV7-2 to TRBJ2-2, with D perhaps matching TRBD2 (6 bases). The CDR3 runs 14 residues. Trimming left V 5 bases short and J 4 bases short, with 11 bases between. In germline, CDR1 is SGHTA, CDR2 FQGNSA. CDR3 bases: TGTGCCAGCAGCAGGGACTTTCTCACCGGGGAGCTGTTTTTT. Amino acids: CASSRDFLTGELFF.

The chain joins TRBV7-9 to TRBJ2-1; D gene ambiguous. The CDR3 is made up of 16 amino acids. Germline CDR1 SEHNR, CDR2 FQNEAQ (reference sequence). V lost 3 bases and J 0 bases, leaving 12 bases between the germline ends. CDR3 nucleotide sequence: TGTGCCAGCAGCTTTTCAGGTCTAAGCTCCTACAATGAGCAGTTCTTC. It yields the protein CASSFSGLSSYNEQFF. The whole variable domain, filled in from reference TRBV7-9 and TRBJ2-1, reads DTGVSQNPRHKITKRGQNVTFRCDPISEHNRLYWYRQTLGQGPEFLTYFQNEAQLEKSRLLSDRFSAERPKGSFSTLEIQRTEQGDSAMYLCASSFSGLSSYNEQFFGPGTRLTVL.

The chain links TRBV28 to TRBJ2-1, with 10 positions matching TRBD2. This CDR3 region has 13 residues. V dropped 9 bases and J dropped 6; count of bases not matched to a gene: 5. Germline assignment: CDR1 MDHEN and CDR2 SYDVKM. CDR3 sequence: CASISGGLNEQFF. As DNA, the CDR3 is TGTGCCAGTATTAGCGGGGGGCTCAATGAGCAGTTCTTC.

The chain is built from TRBV3-1 (or the pseudogene TRBV3-2) and TRBJ2-5; 10 positions match TRBD2. V lost 8 bases and J lost 5; bases outside the gene matches: 8. Per the germline V gene, CDR1 is LGHDT and CDR2 is YNNKEL (reference sequence). The CDR3 is 14 residues long. This CDR3 is CASRGLAGAETQYF. The CDR3 DNA is TGTGCCAGCCGGGGGCTAGCGGGGGCGGAGACCCAGTACTTC.

This clone came up a few times. In DNA, the CDR3 is TGTGCCAGCAGCCTGAAGGACAGAGCCCAAAATCAGCCCCAGCATTTT. Translated, it gives CASSLKDRAQNQPQHF. The chain carries TRBV28 and TRBJ1-5; maybe TRBD1 (6 bases). CDR1 and CDR2 (germline): MDHEN, SYDVKM. Trimming pared 6 bases from V and 4 bases from J, leaving 19 bases between. The CDR3 is 16 residues long.

The chain combines TRBV7-9 with TRBJ2-5; TRBD2 is a possible D gene (6 bases). This CDR3 comprises 15 residues. V lost 5 bases, J lost 6 bases, and 19 bases lay in between. Germline CDR1 is SEHNR and CDR2 is FQNEAQ (reference sequence). CDR3 residues: CASSPPGLSYQTQYF. CDR3 sequence (DNA): TGTGCCAGCAGCCCGCCGGGACTCAGCTACCAGACCCAGTACTTC.

The gene calls are TRBV15 and TRBJ1-2; D remains ambiguous. Between the trimmed V and J ends, which lost 0 bases and 3 bases, there was a span of 11 bases. CDR1 is LNHNV, CDR2 YYDKDF, per germline (reference sequence). This CDR3 comprises 15 residues. The CDR3 protein is CATSRDPTGYYGYTF. Here the CDR3 DNA reads TGTGCCACCAGCAGAGATCCTACGGGATACTATGGCTACACCTTC.

This sequence joins TRBV11-2 and TRBJ1-6, with a weak D call TRBD1 (5 bases). The germline V and J ends were trimmed by 5 bases and 7 bases, with 12 bases remaining between them. The CDR3 spans 14 residues. Germline V lookup: CDR1 SGHAT, CDR2 FQNNGV. The CDR3 coding sequence is TGTGCCAGCAGCCGCAGGGCAGAGAATTCACCCCTCCACTTT. Encoded protein: CASSRRAENSPLHF. The whole variable domain, filled in from reference TRBV11-2 and TRBJ1-6, reads EAGVAQSPRYKIIEKRQSVAFWCNPISGHATLYWYQQILGQGPKLLIQFQNNGVVDDSQLPKDRFSAERLKGVDSTLKIQPAKLEDSAVYLCASSRRAENSPLHFGNGTRLTVT.

For the CDR3, the DNA is TGTGCCAGCAGCTTAGTGGCAGGGGAGTCCTCTGGAAACACCATATATTTT. Its translation is CASSLVAGESSGNTIYF. V is TRBV7-6 and J is TRBJ1-3; D may be TRBD1 (6 bases). V was trimmed by 1 base and J by 0 bases, leaving 13 bases between them. CDR1 SGHVS and CDR2 FNYEAQ come from the germline V gene. The CDR3 length is 17 residues.

CDR3 sequence: CASSPLKRGYTF. The CDR3 coding sequence is TGTGCCAGCAGTCCCCTCAAGAGAGGCTACACCTTC. The chain employs TRBV6-2 or TRBV6-3 and TRBJ1-2, with D uncertain. CDR1 and CDR2 (germline): MNHEY, SVGEGT. This CDR3 has 12 residues. The ends were cut back, 5 bases at V and 8 bases at J, with 12 bases in the middle.

The chain has TRBV15 and TRBJ2-7; TRBD1 agrees at 9 bases. CDR1 is LNHNV, CDR2 YYDKDF, per germline (reference sequence). With 4 bases clipped from V and 1 base from J, the junction kept 5 bases outside the gene matches. The CDR3 extends over 15 amino acids. Here the CDR3 reads CATSTGQGASYEQYF. In nucleotides, the CDR3 is TGTGCCACCAGCACGGGACAGGGAGCGTCCTACGAGCAGTACTTC.

The chain carries TRBV27 and TRBJ1-2; D not certain. The CDR3 totals 14 residues. Per germline, CDR1 MNHEY and CDR2 SMNVEV (reference sequence). The V and J ends lost 2 bases and 0 bases respectively, with 7 bases between them. The CDR3 is CASSLRETNYGYTF. As DNA, the CDR3 is TGTGCCAGCAGTTTAAGGGAGACTAACTATGGCTACACCTTC.

The gene calls are TRBV7-9 and TRBJ2-6, with 7 bases aligning to TRBD2. The CDR3 loop spans 18 amino acids. The germline CDR1 and CDR2 sequences are SEHNR and FQNEAQ (reference sequence). The trim removed 1 base at V and 0 bases at J, leaving 6 bases unmatched. CDR3 DNA: TGTGCCAGCAGCTTAGTCCTTGGGGGGGTCTCTGGGGCCAACGTCCTGACTTTC. It is translated as CASSLVLGGVSGANVLTF.

CDR3 sequence: CASSQDIAVLYGYTF. The CDR3 DNA is TGTGCCAGCAGCCAAGATATAGCGGTTCTCTATGGCTACACCTTC. The rearrangement uses TRBV3-1 (or the pseudogene TRBV3-2) and TRBJ1-2, with unresolved D. Germline lookup yields CDR1 LGHDT and CDR2 YNNKEL (reference sequence). Trimming took 0 bases from V and 4 from J, leaving 12 bases between them. The CDR3 runs 15 residues.

This clone has a single count. The same CDR3 can be traced to other DNA sequences in this sample. The chain joins TRBV19 to TRBJ1-5, with D maybe TRBD1 (5 bases). Trimming stripped 1 base from V and 5 bases from J, with 6 bases between. There are 13 residues in the CDR3. Germline lookup yields CDR1 LNHDA and CDR2 SQIVND (reference sequence). As DNA, the CDR3 is TGTGCCAGTAGTATAGCGGGGGATCAGCCCCAGCATTTT. Protein product: CASSIAGDQPQHF.

This chain links TRBV5-1 with TRBJ1-6, with 10 bases identical to TRBD1. Germline lookup yields CDR1 SGHRS and CDR2 YFSETQ. CDR3 length equals 16 residues. V was pared by 4 bases and J by 7 bases, with 8 bases of the junction left unmatched. CDR3 amino acids: CASSLGQGPPNSPLHF. In nucleotides, the CDR3 is TGCGCCAGCAGCCTGGGACAGGGGCCTCCCAATTCACCCCTCCACTTT.

The chain uses TRBV10-3 and TRBJ2-5; 9 bases match TRBD2. Germline V gene sequence: CDR1 ENHRY, CDR2 SYGVKD. The CDR3 sequence is 14 residues long. V dropped 4 bases and J dropped 4; count of bases not matched to a gene: 4. CDR3 residues: CAISGTSVGETQYF. CDR3 in DNA: TGTGCCATCAGTGGGACTAGCGTTGGAGAGACCCAGTACTTC.

Note on this clone: The same CDR3 also results from other DNA sequences found in this sample. The chain couples TRBV5-1 to TRBJ1-6; tentatively, D is TRBD1 (5 bases). The germline V gene encodes CDR1 SGHRS and CDR2 YFSETQ. The CDR3 totals 14 residues. V lost 0 bases and J lost 10, with 11 bases in between. CDR3 region: CASSLGQGGSPLHF. CDR3 coding DNA: TGCGCCAGCAGCTTGGGGCAGGGAGGGTCACCCCTCCACTTT.